Listed below are T cell receptor beta chains from one sample, sequenced in a study of monozygotic twins with inflammatory bowel disease. For each CDR3 protein, TCRdb gives one entry from its re-call of the 5' RACE reads, without DNA. In total, the table holds about 440,000 distinct CDR3 sequences. Sample: blood. These receptors all stem from a human donor with ulcerative colitis or Crohn's disease, or a healthy co-twin of an affected twin (not recorded which). Each CDR3 is given with its conserved first and last residue.

v_call,j_call,cdr3_aa
TRBV4-2,TRBJ1-1,CASSNGGNTEAFF
TRBV4-1,TRBJ2-3,CASSQGGGNTQYF
TRBV10-3,TRBJ2-3,CATRQGGQGPQGTQYF
TRBV6-1,TRBJ1-2,CASRERGAAGGYTF
TRBV6-6,TRBJ1-1,CASSSRDTEAFF
TRBV29-1,TRBJ2-7,CSVVGRTFGEQYF
TRBV5-4,TRBJ2-6,CASSSDRGGGANVLTF
TRBV20-1,TRBJ2-1,CSARDVAGANEQFF
TRBV7-2,TRBJ2-5,CASSWTIGETQYF
TRBV6-5,TRBJ1-1,CASMRGVDTEAFF
TRBV4-1,TRBJ2-7,CASSQDGRWMSEQYF
TRBV28,TRBJ1-5,CASSFWRYSNQPQHF
TRBV5-1,TRBJ2-1,CASSLSTNFYNEQFF
TRBV29-1,TRBJ1-4,CSVPGAGGEKLFF
TRBV18,TRBJ2-1,CASSQDSPGDEQFF
TRBV9,TRBJ2-1,CASSVGAGAYNEQFF
TRBV15,TRBJ1-4,CATSTLNPGLREKLFF
TRBV29-1,TRBJ2-5,CSVERSGETQYF
TRBV6-5,TRBJ1-1,CASSYSTRMNTEAFF
TRBV6-1,TRBJ2-7,CASSDFSAGGIYEQYF
TRBV20-1,TRBJ1-5,CSATRDIFSNQPQHF
TRBV7-6,TRBJ2-1,CASSLVGRANEQFF
TRBV20-1,TRBJ1-2,CSARDFGAWNYGYTF
TRBV28,TRBJ2-7,CASSLPKDRGLSEQYF
TRBV30,TRBJ1-5,CAWSRGFPNQPQHF
TRBV15,TRBJ2-3,CATSTKHGQAFVTQYF
TRBV29-1,TRBJ2-2,CSVDSRHTGELFF
TRBV5-1,TRBJ2-7,CASELEGTYEQYF
TRBV2,TRBJ2-7,CASSEGGGRPSYEQYF
TRBV10-3,TRBJ2-7,CAISRQGTTYEQYF
TRBV19,TRBJ2-1,CASSNSPGEQFF
TRBV12-3/TRBV12-4,TRBJ2-4,CASTLTGAKNIQYF
TRBV6-2/TRBV6-3,TRBJ1-2,CASSYPGGRPGGSYTF
TRBV10-3,TRBJ2-1,CAIKAGGEDNEQFF
TRBV12-5,TRBJ1-3,CASGSPLTGNTIYF
TRBV7-9,TRBJ2-7,CSGGGDLVDEQYF
TRBV9,TRBJ2-2,CASGTSGGNTGELFF